A selection of T cell receptor beta chains follows, all from one sample in a study of regulatory T cells in long-lasting Graves disease. TCRdb analysed the multiplex PCR reads with MiXCR anew, one entry per CDR3 protein. There are 350,000 to 500,000 distinct CDR3 sequences in the sample; around 13% occur only once, and around a sixth lies in the top ten. These data are also associated with another study on T cells in Graves' hyperthyroidism and ophthalmopathy.

The material sequenced was peripheral blood mononuclear cells (PBMCs), taken at new diagnosis, from a patient treated with antithyroid drugs. These receptor sequences come from a woman between 50 and 59 years old with Graves disease. Each CDR3 is given with its conserved first and last residue. D genes are given only for firm matches. Some rows mark clone size as missing; the rest say once, few, many or name a class of expanded clone.

d_call: TRBD1
clone_size: many
j_call: TRBJ2-3
v_call: TRBV2
cdr3_nt: TGTGCCAGCGGACAGGGGGCTAGAGATACGCAGTATTTT
cdr3_aa: CASGQGARDTQYF

d_call: .
clone_size: few
j_call: TRBJ2-1
v_call: TRBV3-1
cdr3_nt: TGTGCCAGCAGCAGCGAGCTGGCGTGGGGCGGGAACTACAATGAGCAGTTCTTC
cdr3_aa: CASSSELAWGGNYNEQFF

d_call: .
clone_size: .
j_call: TRBJ1-6
v_call: TRBV28
cdr3_nt: TGTGCCAGCAGTTTGAGGGTTTCACCCCTCCACTTT
cdr3_aa: CASSLRVSPLHF

d_call: TRBD2
clone_size: many
j_call: TRBJ2-7
v_call: TRBV12-3/TRBV12-4
cdr3_nt: TGTGCCAGCAGAACGGGACTAGCGGGAGGGCCGAGGGGCGAGCAGTACTTC
cdr3_aa: CASRTGLAGGPRGEQYF

d_call: TRBD2
clone_size: .
j_call: TRBJ2-1
v_call: TRBV3-1
cdr3_nt: TGTGCCAGCAGCCAAACCATGACTAGCGGGAGTACCCGGGAGCAGTTCTTC
cdr3_aa: CASSQTMTSGSTREQFF

d_call: .
clone_size: many
j_call: TRBJ2-4
v_call: TRBV6-5
cdr3_nt: TGTGCCAGCAGTTACTCTTGGCAGGGGATAGCCAAAAACATTCAGTACTTC
cdr3_aa: CASSYSWQGIAKNIQYF

d_call: .
clone_size: many
j_call: TRBJ2-7
v_call: TRBV27
cdr3_nt: TGTGCCAGCAGTTTAGCCCGGGACACAGCCTCCTACGAGCAGTACTTC
cdr3_aa: CASSLARDTASYEQYF

d_call: TRBD2
clone_size: few
j_call: TRBJ2-1
v_call: TRBV20-1
cdr3_nt: TGCAGTGCTAGATGGCGGGAGCATTTCTACAATGAGCAGTTCTTC
cdr3_aa: CSARWREHFYNEQFF

d_call: TRBD2
clone_size: many
j_call: TRBJ2-3
v_call: TRBV7-3
cdr3_nt: TGTGCCAGCAGCAGAGCGGGGTCCACAGATACGCAGTATTTT
cdr3_aa: CASSRAGSTDTQYF

d_call: .
clone_size: many
j_call: TRBJ2-1
v_call: TRBV12-3/TRBV12-4
cdr3_nt: TGTGCCACCTCCAGGTTATATTATCCCGAGGACAATGAGCAGTTCTTC
cdr3_aa: CATSRLYYPEDNEQFF

d_call: .
clone_size: .
j_call: TRBJ2-3
v_call: TRBV7-9
cdr3_nt: TGTGCCAGCAGCCACTTAGGGGGTGCCACAGGGTATACGCAGTATTTT
cdr3_aa: CASSHLGGATGYTQYF

d_call: .
clone_size: .
j_call: TRBJ2-1
v_call: TRBV5-5
cdr3_nt: TGTGCCAGCAGCTACGGACTAAGCAATGAGCAGTTCTTC
cdr3_aa: CASSYGLSNEQFF

d_call: .
clone_size: few
j_call: TRBJ2-1
v_call: TRBV5-6
cdr3_nt: TGTGCCAGCAGCTTGAGGCAGGCGGTTCAGTTCTTC
cdr3_aa: CASSLRQAVQFF

d_call: .
clone_size: many
j_call: TRBJ2-1
v_call: TRBV12-3/TRBV12-4
cdr3_nt: TGTGCCAGCAGTTTTGGACGCCGGAGCTCCTACAATGAGCAGTTCTTC
cdr3_aa: CASSFGRRSSYNEQFF

d_call: TRBD1
clone_size: few
j_call: TRBJ2-1
v_call: TRBV7-3
cdr3_nt: TGTGCCAGCAGACCAACGGGACAGGGGGACAATGAGCAGTTCTTC
cdr3_aa: CASRPTGQGDNEQFF

d_call: .
clone_size: many
j_call: TRBJ2-6
v_call: TRBV28
cdr3_nt: TGTGCCAGCAGCCCCATATCGGGGGCTGGGGCCAACGTCCTGACTTTC
cdr3_aa: CASSPISGAGANVLTF

d_call: TRBD2
clone_size: .
j_call: TRBJ2-3
v_call: TRBV5-1
cdr3_nt: TGCGCCAGCAGCTTGGAACTAGCGGGAGTGACAGATACGCAGTATTTT
cdr3_aa: CASSLELAGVTDTQYF

d_call: .
clone_size: many
j_call: TRBJ1-5
v_call: TRBV7-9
cdr3_nt: TGTGCCAGCAGCTCGGACCTCACAAGGGACCCCAGCAATCAGCCCCAGCATTTT
cdr3_aa: CASSSDLTRDPSNQPQHF

d_call: .
clone_size: many
j_call: TRBJ2-7
v_call: TRBV2
cdr3_nt: TGTGCCAGCAGTGAAAGTTCCTACGAGCAGTACTTC
cdr3_aa: CASSESSYEQYF

d_call: TRBD1
clone_size: many
j_call: TRBJ2-3
v_call: TRBV30
cdr3_nt: TGTGCCTGGACCCCCCCCTGGGACAGGGATATCGCAGATACGCAGTATTTT
cdr3_aa: CAWTPPWDRDIADTQYF